The 7 T cell receptor beta chains below all came from one sample that was sequenced in a study of T cells in Graves' hyperthyroidism and ophthalmopathy. The investigators amplified TCR beta CDR3 regions from RNA transcripts. An initial round of RT-PCR targeting the TCR CDR3 relied on the HTBI primer set. In TCRdb, the multiplex PCR reads were re-called with MiXCR into one record per CDR3 protein. The top ten clones hold approximately 15% of a sample with fewer than 600,000 distinct CDR3 sequences, 12% to 15% of them seen once. The sequenced sample consisted of blood. All receptors derive from a woman in her 40s with Graves' hyperthyroidism.

The genes are TRBV3-1 and TRBJ2-7; tentatively, D is TRBD1 (5 bases). V was trimmed by 9 bases and J by 3 bases, leaving 18 bases between them. The germline CDR1 and CDR2 sequences are LGHDT and YNNKEL (reference sequence). The CDR3 sequence is 14 residues long. CDR3 protein: CASKPTEDHYEQYF. The CDR3 region has the DNA TGTGCCAGTAAACCGACAGAGGATCACTACGAGCAGTACTTC.

This clonotype came up many times. The chain carries TRBV7-3 and TRBJ2-1; 11 bases are a match to TRBD2. Germline lookup yields CDR1 SGHTA and CDR2 FQGTGA. V shed 2 bases, J shed 6 bases, and the junction held 6 bases outside the gene matches. This CDR3 comprises 16 residues. CDR3 coding DNA: TGTGCCAGCAGCTTAGACCCGACTAGCGGGACCAATGAGCAGTTCTTC. It is translated as CASSLDPTSGTNEQFF.

As to this clonotype: This could be a read error, since a much larger clone is one nucleotide away. The rearrangement links TRBV30 to TRBJ2-1; D is uncertain. The CDR3 has 11 residues. V shed 5 bases and J shed 6 bases, with 8 bases lying between them. Germline V lookup: CDR1 GTSNPN, CDR2 SVGIG (reference sequence). The CDR3 DNA sequence: TGTGCCTGGGGTACCCCCAATGAGCAGTTCTTC. Translated: CAWGTPNEQFF.

The chain uses TRBV5-1 and TRBJ2-1; 7 bases fit TRBD2. V shed 0 bases, J shed 4 bases, and the junction held 4 bases outside the gene matches. This CDR3 has 15 residues. The germline CDR1 and CDR2 sequences are SGHRS and YFSETQ. CDR3 loop: CASSLEPSGYNEQFF. The CDR3 region has the DNA TGCGCCAGCAGCTTGGAGCCTAGCGGATACAATGAGCAGTTCTTC.

This clonotype was seen ten or more times. V usage is TRBV2 and J usage is TRBJ2-6; no clear D. V lost 3 bases, J lost 2 bases, and 11 bases lay in between. Germline CDR1 is SNHLY and CDR2 is FYNNEI. This CDR3 is 16 amino acids long. The chain's CDR3 is CASSEPKGPGANVLTF. In DNA form, the CDR3 reads TGTGCCAGCAGTGAGCCCAAGGGCCCTGGGGCCAACGTCCTGACTTTC.

This clonotype occurred many times. This chain links TRBV12-3 or TRBV12-4 with TRBJ1-6; D unclear. V lost 0 bases to trimming and J lost 8 bases, with 5 bases between them. The CDR3 is 13 residues long. The DNA for the CDR3 is TGTGCCAGCAGTTTAGCCCCGTATTCACCCCTCCACTTT. The encoded protein is CASSLAPYSPLHF.

This clonotype was picked up many times. The chain carries TRBV7-9 and TRBJ2-7; 10 nucleotides line up with TRBD1. Germline-derived CDR1 and CDR2 are SEHNR and FQNEAQ (reference sequence). The CDR3 sequence is 17 residues long. The trim removed 5 bases at V and 4 bases at J, leaving 14 bases unmatched. Written as DNA, the CDR3 is TGTGCCAGCAGCCCACCTAGGGGACAGGGGACAGTTTACGAGCAGTACTTC. The encoded protein is CASSPPRGQGTVYEQYF.